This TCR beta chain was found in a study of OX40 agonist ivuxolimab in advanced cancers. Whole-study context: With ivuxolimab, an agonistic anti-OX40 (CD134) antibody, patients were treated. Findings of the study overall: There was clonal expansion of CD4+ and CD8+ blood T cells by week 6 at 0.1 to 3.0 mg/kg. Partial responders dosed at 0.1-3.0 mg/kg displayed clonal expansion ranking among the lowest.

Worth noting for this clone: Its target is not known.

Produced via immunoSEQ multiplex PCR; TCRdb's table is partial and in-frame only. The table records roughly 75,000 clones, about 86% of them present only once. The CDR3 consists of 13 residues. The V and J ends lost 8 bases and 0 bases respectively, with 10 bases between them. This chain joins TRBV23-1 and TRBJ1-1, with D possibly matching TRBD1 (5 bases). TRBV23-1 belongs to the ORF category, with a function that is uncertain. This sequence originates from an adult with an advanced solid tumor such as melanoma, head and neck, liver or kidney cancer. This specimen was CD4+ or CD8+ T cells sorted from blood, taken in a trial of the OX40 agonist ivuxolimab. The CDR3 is CASETVMNTEAFF. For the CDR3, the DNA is TGCGCCAGCGAGACAGTCATGAACACTGAAGCTTTCTTT.